This TCR beta chain was sequenced during a study of somatic mutations in cytotoxic T cells in rheumatoid arthritis. Turning to the study itself: Patients gave 30 ml EDTA peripheral blood immediately after diagnosis, prior to starting treatment.

A note on this clone: The antigen is not known.

Some clones are missing from TCRdb's copy, which holds only in-frame ones; the method was immunoSEQ multiplex PCR. Of under 4,500 clones detected, roughly two thirds appear once; the ten largest clones hold 38%. General study findings and limits: Relative to age-matched healthy controls, rheumatoid arthritis patients did not differ significantly in CD8+ T-cell clonality.

Isolation of the CD4+ and CD8+ populations was accomplished via positive magnetic bead selection, with purity assessed by flow cytometry. The sequence was obtained from an adult with rheumatoid arthritis. The specimen sequenced was CD8+ T cells sorted from blood.

The CDR3 loop is CASSRTSNRETQYF. DNA for the CDR3: TGTGCCAGCAGCCGGACTAGTAATCGAGAGACCCAGTACTTC. This chain uses TRBV14 with TRBJ2-5, with 7 positions matching TRBD2. Germline V gene data show CDR1 as SGHDN and CDR2 as FVKESK. J lost 4 bases, V lost 4 bases, and 6 bases had no gene match. The CDR3 contains 14 residues.